The clone carrying this T cell receptor (beta chain) was seen once. The sample belongs to a study of shared clonotypes between healthy human individuals. Across several immunoSEQ plates, the genomic DNA of each subset was split evenly. As originally analysed: From ImmunoSEQ came sequences covering only the junction and carrying no quality scores, so filtering differed. Sequenced by immunoSEQ multiplex PCR; TCRdb stores in-frame clones only, minus some. V and J calls and clone size are as listed in that table; D and trimming were resolved from the DNA. The sample has about 1.5 million clones, 96% seen once. All donors were healthy HIV-negative adults lacking recent acute infections or vaccinations. Germline loops: CDR1 MDHEN, CDR2 SYDVKM. The CDR3 extends over 14 amino acids. Trimming took off 6 bases at V and 0 bases at J, with 8 bases between the two ends.

The chain carries TRBV28 and TRBJ1-4; a possible D gene is TRBD1 (5 bases). The sample consisted of naive CD4+ T cells sorted from blood. Subset denoted: CD45RA+ positively selected. The TCR originated in a man aged 25-40 years in good health. The CDR3, as DNA: TGTGCCAGCAGCGTGACAGCAACTAATGAAAAACTGTTTTTT. Protein: CASSVTATNEKLFF.